The source of this T cell receptor beta chain is a study of T cell repertoires in aging, cancer and after chemotherapy. For the study at large: Donor ages fell into six groups from 30 or younger up to 70 or older. Clear clonal overlap appeared across healthy donor samples taken over several months to years.

TRB rearrangements spanning V, D and J were amplified using mixed TRB-A/B primers. TCRdb re-called the multiplex PCR reads with MiXCR, one entry per CDR3 protein. Seen here are approximately 11,000 distinct CDR3 sequences, around 42% observed once, and the top ten hold about 6.9%. This CDR3 comprises 14 residues. V was clipped by 8 bases and J by 2 bases; unmatched bases: 7. CDR1 is MNHNS and CDR2 is SASEGT in the germline V gene. Study-wide results and caveats: Compared with age-matched healthy donors, untreated hematological or solid cancer patients showed higher blood TCR clonality.

Peripheral blood genomic DNA, not sorted cells or RNA, was the template. This clonotype was detected only a few times. Its antigen is still unknown. The rearrangement links TRBV6-1 to TRBJ2-7; 9 nucleotides line up with TRBD2. Sequencing input: blood. The source of this sequence is a human donor in good health. This CDR3 is CASHWREGPYEQYF. In nucleotides, the CDR3 is TGTGCCAGCCATTGGCGGGAGGGCCCCTACGAGCAGTACTTC.